What follows are 26 T cell receptor beta chains derived from one specimen sequenced in a study of blood T cells in healthy people across ages. Sample-barcoded 5' priming and a J-beta primer mix drove a second PCR of roughly 7 to 11 cycles. MiXCR, applied by TCRdb to the 5' RACE reads, yields one record per CDR3 protein. The table has roughly 1,000,000 distinct CDR3 sequences, under 30% seen once. These same records also appear under a second study, on T cells of mothers and their children.

The sample consisted of blood. These receptors were taken from a girl aged 2 to 10 in good health.

This clonotype was observed a few times. The rearrangement uses TRBV4-2 and TRBJ1-1; 7 nucleotides align to TRBD1. CDR1 is LGHNA and CDR2 is YNFKEQ in the germline V gene. The CDR3 sequence is 18 residues long. V dropped 4 bases and J dropped 5; count of bases not matched to a gene: 19. CDR3 in amino acids: CASSPDRALALSLTEAFF. The CDR3 DNA is TGTGCCAGCAGCCCAGACAGGGCCTTGGCCCTTTCTCTTACTGAAGCTTTCTTT.

The chain has TRBV7-9 and TRBJ2-7, with D hard to call. V lost 2 bases to trimming and J lost 0 bases, with 5 bases between them. The CDR3 spans 13 residues. Germline CDR1 is SEHNR and CDR2 is FQNEAQ (reference sequence). This chain's CDR3 is CASSLNFSYEQYF. CDR3 nucleotides: TGTGCCAGCAGCTTAAACTTCTCCTACGAGCAGTACTTC. The full variable domain, with the rest looked up from reference TRBV7-9 and TRBJ2-7, is DTGVSQNPRHKITKRGQNVTFRCDPISEHNRLYWYRQTLGQGPEFLTYFQNEAQLEKSRLLSDRFSAERPKGSFSTLEIQRTEQGDSAMYLCASSLNFSYEQYFGPGTRLTVT.

The chain joins TRBV15 to TRBJ2-1; 15 bases agree with TRBD2. Losses at the gene ends were 3 bases for V and 8 bases for J; bases not matched to a gene: 5. CDR1 is LNHNV and CDR2 is YYDKDF in the germline V gene (reference sequence). The CDR3 is made up of 16 amino acids. CDR3 DNA: TGTGCCACCAGCAGTTGGACTAGCGGGAGGGCCGATGAGCAGTTCTTC. It yields the protein CATSSWTSGRADEQFF.

This clonotype has just a few counts. The chain uses TRBV7-8 and TRBJ1-2; D remains unclear. The CDR3 length is 14 residues. Trimming took off 6 bases at V and 9 bases at J, with 20 bases between the two ends. Germline V gives CDR1 SGHVS, CDR2 FQNEAQ. The CDR3 here is CASRGSWAGLSYTF. The CDR3 nucleotides are TGTGCCAGCAGAGGGAGCTGGGCTGGGCTCAGCTACACCTTC.

The chain employs TRBV28 and TRBJ2-1; TRBD1 might be the D (5 bases). Trimming pared 4 bases from V and 7 bases from J, leaving 11 bases between. Germline CDR1 MDHEN, CDR2 SYDVKM. The CDR3 extends over 13 amino acids. The CDR3: CASSSTVWNEQFF. Here the CDR3 DNA reads TGTGCCAGCAGTTCGACAGTCTGGAATGAGCAGTTCTTC.

The chain couples TRBV11-2 to TRBJ2-5; perhaps D is TRBD1 or TRBD2 (6 bases each). Germline CDR1 and CDR2: SGHAT and FQNNGV. The CDR3 length is 15 residues. Trimming left V 5 bases short and J 3 bases short, with 16 bases between. The CDR3 DNA follows: TGTGCCAGCAGCCCCTCGGGGGCTTGGAAAGAGACCCAGTACTTC. This gives the protein CASSPSGAWKETQYF.

This clonotype has more than one count but fewer than ten. The V call is TRBV12-3 or TRBV12-4, the J call TRBJ2-1, with a weak D call TRBD1 (6 bases). The J call may be wrong; the DNA end is better matched by TRBJ2-5. CDR3 length: 15 residues. The CDR3 protein is CASSSNGGRQETQYF. In DNA form, the CDR3 reads TGTGCCAGCAGTTCGAATGGGGGCCGTCAAGAGACCCAGTACTTC.

The chain combines TRBV7-8 with TRBJ2-6; D call uncertain. The CDR3 has 12 amino acids. Germline loops: CDR1 SGHVS, CDR2 FQNEAQ. Trimming shortened V by 8 bases and J by 0 bases, and 2 bases separated the two germline ends. The CDR3 nucleotides read TGTGCCAGCTACTCTGGGGCCAACGTCCTGACTTTC. Protein product: CASYSGANVLTF. The whole variable domain, remainder taken from reference TRBV7-8 and TRBJ2-6, is GAGVSQSPRYKVAKRGQDVALRCDPISGHVSLFWYQQALGQGPEFLTYFQNEAQLDKSGLPSDRFFAERPEGSVSTLKIQRTQQEDSAVYLCASYSGANVLTFGAGSRLTVL.

The table lists this clonotype with a count of one. The chain couples TRBV20-1 to TRBJ2-7; D gene unclear. Germline assignment: CDR1 DFQATT and CDR2 SNEGSKA (reference sequence). There are 11 residues in the CDR3. Trimming stripped 5 bases from V and 5 bases from J, with 10 bases between. The CDR3 DNA follows: TGCAGTGCTTTCTCGATAAACGAGCAGTACTTC. Protein sequence: CSAFSINEQYF.

V usage is TRBV5-5 and J usage is TRBJ1-1, with no clear D. The CDR3 contains 15 residues. In germline, CDR1 is SGHKS, CDR2 YYEKEE (reference sequence). The V end was cut by 4 bases, the J end by 6 bases, with 19 bases between. The CDR3 nucleotides are TGTGCCAGCAGCCCATTCGAAATAGTCGGGGCTGAAGCTTTCTTT. The encoded protein is CASSPFEIVGAEAFF.

This clonotype was seen more than once but under ten times. V gene TRBV5-1 combines with J gene TRBJ2-5, with 8 bases identical to TRBD2. The germline CDR1 and CDR2 sequences are SGHRS and YFSETQ. The CDR3 runs 14 residues. Unmatched junction bases numbered 8, after V lost 5 bases and J lost 5 bases. The CDR3 DNA sequence: TGCGCCAGCAGTCACAGCGGGGGAAGCGAGACCCAGTACTTC. As protein: CASSHSGGSETQYF. The full variable domain, rest sourced from reference TRBV5-1 and TRBJ2-5, is KAGVTQTPRYLIKTRGQQVTLSCSPISGHRSVSWYQQTPGQGLQFLFEYFSETQRNKGNFPGRFSGRQFSNSRSEMNVSTLELGDSALYLCASSHSGGSETQYFGPGTRLLVL.

This clonotype was picked up a small number of times. The CDR3, as DNA: TGTGCCAGCAGTTTAGGAGACTACAACCACAAAAACATTCAGTACTTC. It codes for CASSLGDYNHKNIQYF. This sequence joins TRBV28 and TRBJ2-4, with a weak D call TRBD2 (5 bases). This CDR3 comprises 16 residues. V shed 2 bases and J shed 3 bases, with 14 bases lying between them. Germline V gives CDR1 MDHEN, CDR2 SYDVKM. Together with reference TRBV28 and TRBJ2-4, the CDR3 gives the full variable domain: DVKVTQSSRYLVKRTGEKVFLECVQDMDHENMFWYRQDPGLGLRLIYFSYDVKMKEKGDIPEGYSVSREKKERFSLILESASTNQTSMYLCASSLGDYNHKNIQYFGAGTRLSVL.

This clonotype has just a few counts. At one boundary the junction diverges from the germline segment, which might be a read error. The J gene is TRBJ2-6, the V gene TRBV20-1, with D perhaps matching TRBD1 or TRBD2 (6 bases each). Per germline, CDR1 DFQATT and CDR2 SNEGSKA (reference sequence). The CDR3 consists of 16 residues. The CDR3 region has the DNA TGCAGTGCTAGAGATCCGGGGGCGGCTGGGGCCAACGTCCTGATTTTC. Its protein product is CSARDPGAAGANVLIF.

The chain combines TRBV4-3 with TRBJ2-4; no reliable D call. The CDR3 runs to 16 residues. Germline CDR1 and CDR2: LGHNA and YSLEER. Trimming took 0 bases from V and 4 from J, leaving 13 bases between them. The CDR3 sequence: CASSQDRSWGKNIQYF. The CDR3 coding sequence is TGCGCCAGCAGCCAAGATAGAAGCTGGGGTAAAAACATTCAGTACTTC.

The chain carries TRBV25-1 and TRBJ2-5; a possible D gene is TRBD1 (5 bases). CDR1 is MGHDK and CDR2 is SYGVNS in the germline V gene. The CDR3 runs to 16 residues. Trimming shortened V by 1 base and J by 2 bases, and 14 bases separated the two germline ends. The CDR3 spells CASSEFKTASQETQYF. CDR3 coding DNA: TGTGCCAGCAGTGAATTTAAGACAGCTTCGCAAGAGACCCAGTACTTC.

This clonotype was seen a handful of times. The gene calls are TRBV4-1 and TRBJ2-5; TRBD2 aligns across 10 bases. V shed 1 base, J shed 3 bases, and the junction held 8 bases outside the gene matches. The CDR3 is 17 amino acids. Looked up from germline, CDR1 is MGHRA and CDR2 is YSYEKL. CDR3 amino acids: CASSQVDPSGSEETQYF. In DNA, the CDR3 is TGCGCCAGCAGCCAAGTAGATCCTAGCGGGAGTGAAGAGACCCAGTACTTC.

The chain carries TRBV4-1 and TRBJ2-7; 7 positions match TRBD2. Germline CDR1 reads MGHRA; CDR2 reads YSYEKL. The CDR3 is 12 residues long. The V and J ends lost 4 bases and 13 bases, in that order; junction bases with no gene match: 10. CDR3 nucleotides: TGCGCCAGCAGCCCCTATAGCGGGCGAATATACTTC. Translating it yields CASSPYSGRIYF.

This chain joins TRBV20-1 and TRBJ2-3; D may match TRBD1 or TRBD2 (5 bases each). Germline V gene sequence: CDR1 DFQATT, CDR2 SNEGSKA (reference sequence). The CDR3 extends over 12 amino acids. The V end lost 8 bases, the J end lost 0 bases, and 9 bases lay between the germline ends. The CDR3: CSSGPSTDTQYF. CDR3 nucleotides: TGCAGTTCGGGGCCAAGCACAGATACGCAGTATTTT.

The V and J genes are TRBV6-5 and TRBJ1-2, with D possibly matching TRBD1 (6 bases). CDR1 and CDR2 (germline): MNHEY, SVGAGI. V shed 1 base and J shed 8 bases, with 23 bases lying between them. This CDR3 is built from 17 residues. The CDR3 sequence: CASSYFSSSGGAEGYTF. The CDR3 nucleotides read TGTGCCAGCAGTTACTTTTCCTCGTCTGGGGGGGCGGAAGGCTACACCTTC.

The rearrangement links TRBV7-2 to TRBJ2-7; D ambiguous. V was shortened by 3 bases and J by 7 bases, with 10 bases between the two germline ends. CDR3 size: 12 residues. The germline V gene has CDR1 SGHTA and CDR2 FQGNSA. The CDR3 loop is CASSFPPEEQYF. In DNA form, the CDR3 reads TGTGCCAGCAGCTTCCCCCCCGAGGAGCAGTACTTC.

Ten or more counts support this clonotype. This chain joins TRBV5-6 and TRBJ1-1, with D unresolved. V was clipped by 3 bases and J by 3 bases, with 3 bases between them. In germline, CDR1 is SGHDT, CDR2 YYEEEE. The CDR3 has 11 residues. The CDR3 DNA reads as TGTGCCAGCAGCTGGGACACTGAAGCTTTCTTT. Translated: CASSWDTEAFF.

The chain uses TRBV20-1 and TRBJ2-5; TRBD2 matches at 7 bases. The V and J ends lost 5 bases and 1 base, in that order; junction bases with no gene match: 7. Per the germline V gene, CDR1 is DFQATT and CDR2 is SNEGSKA (reference sequence). The CDR3 spans 14 residues. CDR3 bases: TGCAGTGCTGATAAAGCGGGGCCCCAAGAGACCCAGTACTTC. This gives the protein CSADKAGPQETQYF.

This clonotype was counted between two and nine times. The chain has TRBV5-1 and TRBJ1-1, with a tentative D call TRBD1 (5 bases). Germline CDR1 and CDR2: SGHRS and YFSETQ. The V end lost 7 bases, the J end lost 4 bases, and 8 bases lay between the germline ends. This CDR3 spans 11 amino acids. The DNA of the CDR3 is TGCGCCAGCCAAGGGGCCACTGAAGCTTTCTTT. The encoded protein is CASQGATEAFF.

Only a few counts were recorded for this clonotype. The rearrangement joins TRBV20-1 to TRBJ1-6; no reliable D call. The ends were cut back, 0 bases at V and 1 base at J, with 4 bases in the middle. The CDR3 is 14 residues long. CDR1 and CDR2 (germline): DFQATT, SNEGSKA (reference sequence). The CDR3 nucleotides read TGCAGTGCTAGAGACCAATCCTATAATTCACCCCTCCACTTT. This codes for CSARDQSYNSPLHF.

As concerns this clonotype: An end of the junction does not agree with germline; a read error may underlie this. The V and J genes are TRBV14 and TRBJ1-4; D call uncertain. CDR1 is SGHDN, CDR2 FVKESK, per germline. The CDR3 spans 13 residues. The chain's CDR3 is CASSQDSRSPPIF. In DNA, the CDR3 is TGTGCCAGCAGCCAAGATTCCAGGTCACCCCCCATCTTT.

The chain couples TRBV4-2 to TRBJ1-4, with D unclear. This CDR3 contains 14 residues. V was shortened by 3 bases and J by 12 bases, with 17 bases between the two germline ends. Germline-derived CDR1 and CDR2 are LGHNA and YNFKEQ. The CDR3 bases are TGTGCCAGCAGCCACCCCCAAGGCCCTCTGGAACTGTTTTTT. Translated: CASSHPQGPLELFF.